A selection of T cell receptor beta chains follows, all from one sample in a study of shared clonotypes between healthy human individuals. TCRdb's copy holds only in-frame clones and misses some; the assay was immunoSEQ multiplex PCR. Of millions of clones listed, about 94% are singletons. The sample taken for sequencing was naive CD8+ T cells sorted from blood. All receptors derive from a man aged 18 to 29 in good health. CDR3s include the opening cysteine and the closing phenylalanine or tryptophan. D genes are given only for firm matches. Expanded clones get a size class; other rows say once, few or many, or leave the size out.

D: .
V: TRBV28
J: TRBJ1-5
size: few
CDR3: CASRGAADGNQPQHF
DNA: TGTGCCAGCAGGGGGGCTGCGGATGGCAATCAGCCCCAGCATTTT

D: TRBD1
V: TRBV5-6
J: TRBJ1-5
size: .
CDR3: CASSLGTGGAQHF
DNA: TGTGCCAGCAGCTTGGGGACAGGGGGAGCCCAGCATTTT

D: TRBD2
V: TRBV27
J: TRBJ2-1
size: .
CDR3: CASSPGLAVEQFF
DNA: TGTGCCAGCAGTCCCGGACTAGCAGTCGAGCAGTTCTTC

D: .
V: TRBV4-1
J: TRBJ2-7
size: .
CDR3: CASSQGSTRDYEQYF
DNA: TGCGCCAGCAGCCAAGGATCAACACGGGACTACGAGCAGTACTTC

D: .
V: TRBV6-5
J: TRBJ1-2
size: .
CDR3: CASSPNSGSYTF
DNA: TGTGCCAGCAGCCCCAACTCGGGGAGCTACACCTTC

D: TRBD1
V: TRBV6-5
J: TRBJ2-2
size: .
CDR3: CASSAQGTHTGELFF
DNA: TGTGCCAGCAGTGCACAGGGGACGCACACCGGGGAGCTGTTTTTT

D: .
V: TRBV7-2
J: TRBJ2-7
size: .
CDR3: CASSFGADEQYF
DNA: TGTGCCAGCAGCTTTGGTGCGGACGAGCAGTACTTC

D: .
V: TRBV30
J: TRBJ1-4
size: .
CDR3: CAWSPTVPNEKLFF
DNA: TGTGCCTGGAGTCCGACAGTACCTAATGAAAAACTGTTTTTT

D: TRBD2
V: TRBV10-3
J: TRBJ2-2
size: .
CDR3: CAISDWLAGGANTGELFF
DNA: TGTGCCATCAGTGACTGGCTAGCGGGGGGCGCGAACACCGGGGAGCTGTTTTTT

D: .
V: TRBV2
J: TRBJ1-5
size: .
CDR3: CASSVGGPQHF
DNA: TGTGCCAGCAGTGTCGGGGGACCCCAGCATTTT

D: .
V: TRBV19
J: TRBJ2-7
size: .
CDR3: CASSLWGPSYEQYF
DNA: TGTGCCAGTAGTCTATGGGGTCCCTCCTACGAGCAGTACTTC

D: TRBD1
V: TRBV4-1
J: TRBJ1-1
size: .
CDR3: CASSQSGQGETEAFF
DNA: TGCGCCAGCAGCCAATCCGGACAGGGGGAAACTGAAGCTTTCTTT

D: .
V: TRBV5-1
J: TRBJ1-5
size: .
CDR3: CASSTLPAQPQHF
DNA: TGCGCCAGCAGCACCCTCCCGGCCCAGCCCCAGCATTTT

D: TRBD1
V: TRBV7-9
J: TRBJ2-5
size: .
CDR3: CASSQTGGNQETQYF
DNA: TGTGCCAGCAGCCAGACAGGGGGCAACCAAGAGACCCAGTACTTC

D: .
V: TRBV5-6
J: TRBJ1-1
size: .
CDR3: CASSLYYDVTEAFF
DNA: TGTGCCAGCAGCTTGTATTACGATGTCACTGAAGCTTTCTTT

D: TRBD2
V: TRBV4-3
J: TRBJ2-2
size: once
CDR3: CASSPGLAGGELFF
DNA: TGCGCCAGCAGCCCCGGACTAGCGGGCGGGGAGCTGTTTTTT

D: TRBD1
V: TRBV19
J: TRBJ2-3
size: .
CDR3: CASSMAGTGATDTQYF
DNA: TGTGCCAGTAGTATGGCCGGGACAGGGGCCACAGATACGCAGTATTTT

D: .
V: TRBV2
J: TRBJ2-7
size: once
CDR3: CAGEGGSYEQYF
DNA: TGTGCCGGTGAGGGGGGGTCCTACGAGCAGTACTTC

D: TRBD1
V: TRBV28
J: TRBJ1-4
size: .
CDR3: CASSSTPGQGREKLFF
DNA: TGTGCCAGCAGTTCCACCCCGGGACAGGGAAGGGAAAAACTGTTTTTT

D: .
V: TRBV6-6
J: TRBJ1-1
size: .
CDR3: CASSEGPEAFF
DNA: TGTGCCAGCAGTGAGGGCCCCGAAGCTTTCTTT

D: TRBD1
V: TRBV27
J: TRBJ2-7
size: .
CDR3: CASSLSMPGGIYEQYF
DNA: TGTGCCAGCAGTTTATCGATGCCAGGGGGTATATACGAGCAGTACTTC

D: TRBD2
V: TRBV4-1
J: TRBJ2-7
size: .
CDR3: CASSHALAGGPHEQYF
DNA: TGCGCCAGCAGCCATGCACTAGCGGGAGGGCCCCACGAGCAGTACTTC

D: .
V: TRBV4-1
J: TRBJ2-7
size: .
CDR3: CASSPRESYEQYF
DNA: TGCGCCAGCAGCCCGAGGGAATCCTACGAGCAGTACTTC

D: TRBD1
V: TRBV7-9
J: TRBJ2-7
size: once
CDR3: CASSWSGTGDIEQYF
DNA: TGTGCCAGCAGTTGGTCCGGGACAGGGGATATTGAGCAGTACTTC

D: .
V: TRBV15
J: TRBJ2-3
size: .
CDR3: CATSTGDSWSPTDTQYF
DNA: TGTGCCACCAGCACGGGGGATTCGTGGAGCCCCACAGATACGCAGTATTTT

D: .
V: TRBV27
J: TRBJ1-1
size: .
CDR3: CASSTGLTEAFF
DNA: TGTGCCAGCAGTACAGGGCTCACTGAAGCTTTCTTT

D: .
V: TRBV2
J: TRBJ1-5
size: once
CDR3: CASSPDGGGNQPQHF
DNA: TGTGCCAGCAGCCCGGACGGGGGAGGCAATCAGCCCCAGCATTTT

D: .
V: TRBV6-1
J: TRBJ2-2
size: .
CDR3: CASSEMEVWGELFF
DNA: TGTGCCAGCAGTGAAATGGAGGTGTGGGGGGAGCTGTTTTTT

D: .
V: TRBV7-9
J: TRBJ2-5
size: .
CDR3: CASSTMAAETQYF
DNA: TGTGCCAGCAGCACCATGGCCGCAGAGACCCAGTACTTC

D: .
V: TRBV19
J: TRBJ2-7
size: .
CDR3: CASSISHRNEQYF
DNA: TGTGCCAGTAGTATCTCACATAGGAACGAGCAGTACTTC

D: TRBD1
V: TRBV5-1
J: TRBJ2-5
size: .
CDR3: CASSFSGGQETQYF
DNA: TGCGCCAGCAGCTTCTCAGGGGGCCAAGAGACCCAGTACTTC

D: .
V: TRBV27
J: TRBJ1-4
size: .
CDR3: CASSFLKPGSEKLFF
DNA: TGTGCCAGCAGTTTTCTTAAGCCCGGGTCTGAAAAACTGTTTTTT

D: TRBD2
V: TRBV11-3
J: TRBJ2-3
size: .
CDR3: CASSPGGGWGTDTQYF
DNA: TGTGCCAGCAGCCCGGGGGGGGGCTGGGGCACAGATACGCAGTATTTT

D: .
V: TRBV7-8
J: TRBJ1-1
size: once
CDR3: CASSPYHHGENTEAFF
DNA: TGTGCCAGCAGCCCGTATCATCATGGCGAGAACACTGAAGCTTTCTTT

D: .
V: TRBV6-1
J: TRBJ1-5
size: .
CDR3: CASSEWVLSNQPQHF
DNA: TGTGCCAGCAGTGAATGGGTCCTTAGCAATCAGCCCCAGCATTTT

D: TRBD1
V: TRBV5-4
J: TRBJ1-2
size: .
CDR3: CASSHLGDRGNNGYTF
DNA: TGTGCCAGCAGCCACCTCGGGGACAGGGGAAATAATGGCTACACCTTC

D: .
V: TRBV11-2
J: TRBJ2-7
size: .
CDR3: CASSLESYEQYF
DNA: TGTGCCAGCAGCCTTGAGTCCTACGAGCAGTACTTC

D: .
V: TRBV12-5
J: TRBJ1-2
size: once
CDR3: CASGPDDNHYGYTF
DNA: TGTGCTAGTGGTCCGGACGATAACCACTATGGCTACACCTTC

D: TRBD2
V: TRBV28
J: TRBJ2-5
size: .
CDR3: CASSLVREGEETQYF
DNA: TGTGCCAGCAGTTTGGTCAGGGAGGGCGAAGAGACCCAGTACTTC

D: .
V: TRBV7-9
J: TRBJ2-3
size: .
CDR3: CASSPILSEGLGDTQYF
DNA: TGTGCCAGCAGCCCGATCCTTAGCGAGGGTCTCGGAGATACGCAGTATTTT

D: TRBD2
V: TRBV29-1
J: TRBJ2-1
size: .
CDR3: CSVEWGLAGGQSYNEQFF
DNA: TGCAGCGTTGAGTGGGGACTAGCGGGAGGGCAAAGCTACAATGAGCAGTTCTTC